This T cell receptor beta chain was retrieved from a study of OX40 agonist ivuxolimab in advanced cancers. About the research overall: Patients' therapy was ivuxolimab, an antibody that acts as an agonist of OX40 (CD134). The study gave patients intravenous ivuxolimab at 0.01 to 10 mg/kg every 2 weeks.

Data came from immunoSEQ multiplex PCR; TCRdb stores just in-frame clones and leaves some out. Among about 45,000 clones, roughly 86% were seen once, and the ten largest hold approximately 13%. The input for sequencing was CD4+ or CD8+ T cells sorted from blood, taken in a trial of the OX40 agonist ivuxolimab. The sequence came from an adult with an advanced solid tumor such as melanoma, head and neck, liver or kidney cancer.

The CDR3 sequence: CASSPGAGGNQPQHF. The CDR3 region has the DNA TGTGCCAGCAGCCCGGGGGCAGGCGGCAATCAGCCCCAGCATTTT. J is TRBJ1-5 and V is TRBV5-6; the D gene is possibly TRBD1 (6 bases). The CDR3 is 15 amino acids. CDR1 and CDR2 (germline): SGHDT, YYEEEE. Trimming removed 4 bases at V and 2 bases at J, with 13 bases between.